These 27 T cell receptor beta chains originate from one sample sequenced in a study of cytomegalovirus exposure and HLA in healthy donors. This PCR relied on a set of 60 Vbeta primers and 13 Jbeta primers. Sequenced by immunoSEQ multiplex PCR; TCRdb stores in-frame clones only, minus some. The repertoire holds under 200,000 clones, with about 62% as singletons. Input material: PBMCs. The receptors shown here come from a man aged 35 to 55 in good health and CMV-seronegative.

The chain combines TRBV7-9 with TRBJ1-3, with TRBD1 matching over 8 bases. CDR1 is SEHNR and CDR2 is FQNEAQ in the germline V gene (reference sequence). J gave up 3 bases and V 7 bases, and 11 bases lay outside the gene matches. The CDR3 loop spans 16 amino acids. This CDR3 reads CASTIGQGTGGNTIYF. CDR3 bases: TGTGCCAGCACCATCGGACAGGGTACGGGTGGAAACACCATATATTTT.

This rearrangement joins TRBV18 to TRBJ1-1, with D uncertain. CDR3 length: 15 amino acids. Germline V gene lookup returns CDR1 KGHSH and CDR2 LQKENI. The V end lost 1 base, the J end lost 4 bases, and 13 bases lay between the germline ends. The chain's CDR3 is CASSPQRDEGTEAFF. In DNA form, the CDR3 reads TGTGCCAGCTCACCACAGCGGGATGAGGGCACTGAAGCTTTCTTT.

The chain uses TRBV6-1 and TRBJ1-4; a possible D gene is TRBD1 (5 bases). The V end lost 7 bases, the J end lost 2 bases, and 11 bases lay between the germline ends. Germline CDR1 is MNHNS and CDR2 is SASEGT. The CDR3 sequence is 14 residues long. CDR3 region: CASIPDSTNEKLFF. The CDR3 DNA sequence: TGTGCCAGCATCCCTGACAGTACTAATGAAAAACTGTTTTTT.

The rearrangement joins TRBV27 to TRBJ2-3; 9 positions match TRBD2. Per the germline V gene, CDR1 is MNHEY and CDR2 is SMNVEV (reference sequence). Germline trimming cut 6 bases from V and 2 bases from J; bases unmatched to any gene: 12. CDR3 size: 17 residues. This CDR3 is CASRNWGVAGATDTQYF. The CDR3 nucleotides read TGTGCCAGCAGAAATTGGGGCGTAGCGGGAGCCACAGATACGCAGTATTTT.

The chain employs TRBV7-7 and TRBJ2-5; 8 nucleotides agree with TRBD1. V lost 5 bases, J lost 5 bases, and 10 bases stayed unmatched. CDR3 length: 15 amino acids. Per the germline V gene, CDR1 is SSHAT and CDR2 is FNYEAQ (reference sequence). This CDR3 is CASSPQGQAAETQYF. The CDR3 DNA sequence: TGTGCCAGCAGCCCCCAGGGACAGGCCGCGGAGACCCAGTACTTC.

V is TRBV15 and J is TRBJ2-1, with D possibly TRBD1 on 5 matching bases. Per germline, CDR1 LNHNV and CDR2 YYDKDF (reference sequence). This CDR3 has 15 amino acids. V was trimmed by 2 bases and J by 1 base, leaving 9 bases between them. DNA for the CDR3: TGTGCCACCAGCAGACCCCAGGGATCCTACAATGAGCAGTTCTTC. This encodes CATSRPQGSYNEQFF.

The chain is built from TRBV7-9 and TRBJ2-1, with 8 positions matching TRBD2. The germline V gene has CDR1 SEHNR and CDR2 FQNEAQ (reference sequence). CDR3 size: 14 residues. Trimming at V came to 6 bases and at J to 7 bases, leaving 8 bases not matched to a gene. CDR3 loop: CASREIASGNEQFF. CDR3 nucleotides: TGTGCCAGCAGGGAGATCGCTAGCGGGAATGAGCAGTTCTTC.

The chain joins TRBV6-5 to TRBJ1-2; no clear D. Trimming removed 6 bases from V and 0 bases from J, with 14 bases in between. The CDR3 covers 15 residues. Germline loops: CDR1 MNHEY, CDR2 SVGAGI. The CDR3 region is CASSSTGIPNYGYTF. For the CDR3, the DNA is TGTGCCAGCAGCTCCACGGGGATCCCTAACTATGGCTACACCTTC.

This clone was picked up a small number of times. V is TRBV21-1 and J is TRBJ2-7; the table names TRBD2, a call not compared with the DNA. TRBV21-1 is labeled a pseudogene. The CDR3 extends over 14 amino acids. The CDR3 DNA reads as TGTGCGCTGGAGTGCGGCCCGGGCTCCTACGAGCAGTACTTC. This encodes CALECGPGSYEQYF.

The rearrangement links TRBV6-6 to TRBJ2-5; D gene ambiguous. This CDR3 is 14 amino acids long. The germline CDR1 and CDR2 sequences are MNHNY and SVGAGI (reference sequence). The V end was cut by 2 bases, the J end by 1 base, with 8 bases between. CDR3: CASSYARSQETQYF. As DNA, the CDR3 is TGTGCCAGCAGTTACGCGCGGAGCCAAGAGACCCAGTACTTC.

This chain uses TRBV14 with TRBJ2-2; 13 bases are shared with TRBD2. This CDR3 has 17 amino acids. The germline CDR1 and CDR2 sequences are SGHDN and FVKESK. Unmatched junction bases numbered 5, after V lost 4 bases and J lost 3 bases. CDR3 protein: CASSRTSGGAHTGELFF. The CDR3 nucleotides are TGTGCCAGCAGCCGAACTAGCGGGGGGGCCCACACCGGGGAGCTGTTTTTT. Filled out from reference TRBV14 and TRBJ2-2, the complete variable domain reads EAGVTQFPSHSVIEKGQTVTLRCDPISGHDNLYWYRRVMGKEIKFLLHFVKESKQDESGMPNNRFLAERTGGTYSTLKVQPAELEDSGVYFCASSRTSGGAHTGELFFGEGSRLTVL.

This clone appeared once. The chain recombines TRBV5-1 with TRBJ1-6; no reliable D call. CDR1 is SGHRS, CDR2 YFSETQ, per germline. V dropped 0 bases and J dropped 6 bases, with 7 bases sitting between them. This CDR3 has 14 amino acids. The CDR3 sequence is CASSLVSLNSPLHF. In nucleotides, the CDR3 is TGCGCCAGCAGCTTGGTAAGCCTTAATTCACCCCTCCACTTT.

V and J are TRBV27 and TRBJ1-6; D remains unclear. The CDR3 contains 16 residues. V was cut by 6 bases and J by 0 bases, with 12 bases left in between. The germline V gene encodes CDR1 MNHEY and CDR2 SMNVEV (reference sequence). DNA for the CDR3: TGTGCCAGCAGCCTAGGAGGTTTCTCCTATAATTCACCCCTCCACTTT. It specifies CASSLGGFSYNSPLHF.

The chain has TRBV6-6 and TRBJ2-4; tentatively, D is TRBD2 (6 bases). The germline V gene has CDR1 MNHNY and CDR2 SVGAGI (reference sequence). CDR3 size: 13 residues. V shed 0 bases and J shed 7 bases, with 7 bases lying between them. The DNA for the CDR3 is TGTGCCAGCAGTTACTCTGGGAGGAACATTCAGTACTTC. It specifies CASSYSGRNIQYF.

The CDR3 here is CASSEYRGTDTQYF. The CDR3, as DNA: TGTGCCAGCAGTGAATATCGTGGCACAGATACGCAGTATTTT. The chain links TRBV2 to TRBJ2-3, with unresolved D. CDR1 is SNHLY and CDR2 is FYNNEI in the germline V gene. V was clipped by 2 bases and J by 1 base, with 7 bases between them. The CDR3 runs 14 residues.

This chain connects TRBV6-5 to TRBJ1-5; perhaps TRBD1 as D (6 bases). Per germline, CDR1 MNHEY and CDR2 SVGAGI. The CDR3 sequence is 14 residues long. The germline V and J ends were trimmed by 2 bases and 2 bases, with 7 bases remaining between them. For the CDR3, the DNA is TGTGCCAGCAGTTACGGACAGCGCAATCAGCCCCAGCATTTT. Its protein product is CASSYGQRNQPQHF.

The chain links TRBV28 to TRBJ1-2; D ambiguous. This CDR3 region has 12 residues. V lost 5 bases to trimming and J lost 4 bases, with 8 bases between them. Germline lookup yields CDR1 MDHEN and CDR2 SYDVKM. CDR3 region: CASSPRLYGYTF. DNA for the CDR3: TGTGCCAGCAGTCCCCGACTCTATGGCTACACCTTC.

This clone has a handful of counts. The rearrangement joins TRBV7-9 to TRBJ2-3; 8 bases are shared with TRBD2. The CDR3 spans 16 residues. CDR1 and CDR2 (germline): SEHNR, FQNEAQ (reference sequence). With 1 base clipped from V and 2 bases from J, the junction kept 5 bases outside the gene matches. CDR3 in amino acids: CASSLGAGGTTDTQYF. For the CDR3, the DNA is TGTGCCAGCAGCTTAGGGGCGGGAGGAACCACAGATACGCAGTATTTT.

The V gene is TRBV10-2, the J gene TRBJ1-6; D is unclear. CDR3 size: 14 residues. The germline V gene has CDR1 WSHSY and CDR2 SAAADI. The ends were cut back, 2 bases at V and 7 bases at J, with 9 bases in the middle. The chain's CDR3 is CASSENTENSPLHF. The DNA of the CDR3 is TGCGCCAGCAGTGAGAACACGGAGAATTCACCCCTCCACTTT.

Of note for this clone: Additional DNA sequences in this sample encode the identical CDR3. The chain has TRBV4-2 and TRBJ2-7, with 8 bases aligning to TRBD2. The CDR3 spans 14 residues. The junction had 0 bases not matched to a gene; V was cut back by 1 base and J by 1 base. Germline loops: CDR1 LGHNA, CDR2 YNFKEQ. This CDR3 is CASSQAGGSYEQYF. CDR3 sequence (DNA): TGTGCCAGCAGCCAAGCGGGAGGGTCCTACGAGCAGTACTTC.

The CDR3 protein is CASSIADLPSGEQFF. The CDR3 region has the DNA TGTGCCAGCAGTATAGCGGACCTCCCCTCAGGAGAGCAGTTCTTC. The chain employs TRBV2 and TRBJ2-1; perhaps TRBD2 as D (6 bases). This CDR3 has 15 residues. The germline V and J ends were trimmed by 5 bases and 10 bases, with 21 bases remaining between them. CDR1 and CDR2 from the germline V gene are SNHLY and FYNNEI.

The chain links TRBV21-1 to TRBJ2-7; the DNA was not compared with TRBD1, the D call given in the table. TRBV21-1 is reported as a pseudogene. The CDR3 is 17 amino acids. For the CDR3, the DNA is TGTGCCAGCAGCAAAGATCTCCGACAGGTGGTTGTCTACGAGCAGTACTTC. It translates to CASSKDLRQVVVYEQYF.

The chain joins TRBV5-1 to TRBJ2-7; D not resolved. Germline CDR1 reads SGHRS; CDR2 reads YFSETQ. The CDR3 consists of 14 residues. Between the trimmed V and J ends, which lost 1 base and 0 bases, there was a span of 8 bases. The CDR3 protein is CASSLFGSSYEQYF. The CDR3 DNA reads TGCGCCAGCAGCTTGTTCGGTAGCTCCTACGAGCAGTACTTC. The full variable domain, with the rest looked up from reference TRBV5-1 and TRBJ2-7, is KAGVTQTPRYLIKTRGQQVTLSCSPISGHRSVSWYQQTPGQGLQFLFEYFSETQRNKGNFPGRFSGRQFSNSRSEMNVSTLELGDSALYLCASSLFGSSYEQYFGPGTRLTVT.

This rearrangement joins TRBV5-4 to TRBJ2-5; no clear D. The J call may be faulty, since TRBJ2-7 better matches the DNA end. The germline CDR1 and CDR2 sequences are SGHNT and YYREEE (reference sequence). CDR3 length: 12 residues. CDR3 bases: TGTGCCAGCAGCTTGAACGGGTACGAGCAGTACTTC. The encoded protein is CASSLNGYEQYF.

V gene TRBV4-3 combines with J gene TRBJ2-2; D gene unclear. Germline V gives CDR1 LGHNA, CDR2 YSLEER. Trimming pared 0 bases from V and 5 bases from J, leaving 10 bases between. This CDR3 contains 15 residues. CDR3 DNA: TGCGCCAGCAGCCAAGATAGGTCGGGTACCGGGGAGCTGTTTTTT. This encodes CASSQDRSGTGELFF.

The chain carries TRBV7-2 and TRBJ2-5, with D maybe TRBD1 (5 bases). Between the trimmed V and J ends, which lost 4 bases and 9 bases, there was a span of 27 bases. CDR3 length: 17 amino acids. Germline V lookup: CDR1 SGHTA, CDR2 FQGNSA. The CDR3 nucleotides are TGTGCCAGCAGCTCTAGAGGAGCCGGGTGGGGCTTGGGGCCCCAGTACTTC. This encodes CASSSRGAGWGLGPQYF.

The gene calls are TRBV5-1 and TRBJ2-7; 7 bases match TRBD1. Looked up from germline, CDR1 is SGHRS and CDR2 is YFSETQ. V shed 5 bases, J shed 0 bases, and the junction held 2 bases outside the gene matches. The CDR3 runs to 13 residues. CDR3 amino acids: CASRGDSSYEQYF. DNA for the CDR3: TGCGCCAGCAGAGGGGACAGCTCCTACGAGCAGTACTTC.